Here is one T cell receptor (beta chain) with its context. Its antigen is unknown. Per-base qualities were not stored, and no clone one base away is much larger. Between the V and J ends, shortened by 5 bases and 5 bases respectively, the junction contains 15 bases. From the cysteine through the phenylalanine, the CDR3 covers 15 amino acids. Only the CDR3 portion is preserved as DNA: 45 bases, with reading frame beginning at the first base. CDR1 and CDR2 are drawn from the germline V gene: SGHAT, FQNNGV. This sample was taken from a study of CD4 T cells in relation to SARS-CoV-2 and coronaviruses (dated by TCRdb to the early 2020s). For the wider study: In the ViraFEST assay, PBMCs were grown with antigen for nine to eleven days, and TCR beta CDR3s were then sequenced to identify antigen-specific clonal expansions. HLA restriction was mapped for shared crossreactive spike epitopes using patient-derived lymphoblastoid cell lines. An HIV-1 Nef peptide pool or a no-peptide culture served as the negative reference condition. A different TCR-beta assay, based on Illumina, was used to sequence expansion assays from other donors in the study. Memory CD4+ T cell crossreactivity between SARS-CoV-2 and common cold coronavirus spike proteins was assessed at the TCR clonotype level in the study. The Adaptive Biotechnologies TCR-sequencing kit was used to sequence samples from a few pre-COVID donors and the naive versus memory experiments, whereas other data were Illumina-based. Study-wide findings and limitations: Significantly weaker SARS-CoV-2-driven expansion was shown by crossreactive clones than by monoreactive clones, consistent with antigenic imprinting. Because no donor provided both pre-pandemic and post-infection samples, tracing the source of pre-existing responses was limited. The study was constrained by small numbers of patients and of tested TCRs. In about 61% of donors, memory CD4+ clonotypes turned up that crossrecognized SARS-CoV-2 and at least one common cold coronavirus spike. Crossreactivity analysis was centred on spike protein, so crossreactivity against other viral proteins was not assessed.

The method was the immunoSEQ multiplex PCR assay. In the original analysis: During preprocessing, nonproductive sequences were removed, along with CDR3s that did not begin with C, did not end with F or W, or were shorter than 7 amino acids. Antigen-specific clonotypes were called with the MANAFEST web app, based on expansion relative to reference and other culture wells. To be counted as positive, a clone had to show significant expansion compared with the reference culture, at an FDR below 0.05, in 2 of 3 replicate wells. Positive clones also required significant expansion versus all other tandem wells and an odds ratio above 5. Pairwise Levenshtein distance, computed with the stringdist R package after three terminal residues were trimmed from each end, was used as the measure of CDR3 homology. TCRdb mirrors the immuneACCESS table, restricted to in-frame sequences. Some clones are absent from its copies; in checked studies, under half trace to an unresolved V gene, and the reason for the others is unknown. V, J and clone size were drawn from that table, and D and trimming were deduced from the DNA. Present in this sample are 25,000 to 30,000 clones, about 80% of which were seen just once. The biggest ten clones account for approximately 22% of the sample.

CD4+ T cells from unexposed donors were collected before the COVID-19 pandemic (2011-2018). The EasySep CD4+ T cell isolation kit was used to isolate CD4+ T cells once the cultures had run for approximately ten days. As cell number allowed, CD4+ T cells from unexposed donors were tested for reactivity to SARS-CoV-2 S and N and to four common cold coronavirus spike pools. Each well held 2 million to 2.5 million PBMCs cultured in IMDM containing roughly 5% human AB serum and roughly 10 IU/ml IL-2. Half of the culture medium was replaced with fresh IL-2-containing medium on days 3 and 7. Each peptide culture condition was generally run in triplicate replicate wells. The leukapheresis product used for the unexposed donors was purchased from a commercial source. Ficoll-Paque PLUS gradient centrifugation was used to isolate PBMCs from either whole blood or leukapheresis product. The PBMCs went either fresh into the expansion assay or into cryopreservation at -140 degrees C. The QIAamp Micro DNA Kit was used to extract genomic DNA from the CD4+ T cells.

The sequencing input was CD4+ T cells from PBMCs, cultured in vitro. The receptor's source is a human donor in good health. The rearranged segments are TRBV11-2 and TRBJ2-2; the D gene cannot be named for sure. CDR3 sequence: CASSRSPVLTGELFF. Read as DNA, the sequence is TGTGCCAGCAGCCGCTCTCCAGTGTTGACCGGGGAGCTGTTTTTT. Beyond the CDR3, the reference TRBV11-2 and TRBJ2-2 genes provide the residues; the full variable domain reads: EAGVAQSPRYKIIEKRQSVAFWCNPISGHATLYWYQQILGQGPKLLIQFQNNGVVDDSQLPKDRFSAERLKGVDSTLKIQPAKLEDSAVYLCASSRSPVLTGELFFGEGSRLTVL.